This T cell receptor beta chain was recorded in a study of blood T cell repertoires in COVID-19. For the study at large: Acute and convalescent COVID-19 specimens originated in the United States, Italy and Spain. T cells, B-cell-depleted T cells, or PBMCs provided the cDNA or gDNA that served as material.

Per the study methods: Nucleated cell number was recorded as an estimate derived from reference gene primer amplification. Repertoires were generated with immunoSEQ multiplex PCR, while TCRdb's copy carries only in-frame clones and drops some. The DNA gave D and trimming, while V, J and clone size come from that table. Of 540,000 or so clones in the sample, less than 90% are singletons; the top ten hold roughly 8%. Turning to this clone: Other DNA sequences from this sample encode an identical CDR3 as well.

The germline V gene encodes CDR1 MDHEN and CDR2 SYDVKM. The length of the CDR3 is 12 residues. The V end lost 3 bases, the J end lost 7 bases, and 9 bases lay between the germline ends. The Seattle patients joined while their infection was active and were tracked longitudinally afterward. The receptor's source is a woman in her fifties or sixties with COVID-19, enrolled during active disease. Sequenced material: peripheral blood. The gene calls are TRBV28 and TRBJ1-2, with D perhaps TRBD1 (6 bases). CDR3: CASSFRTVGYTF. The CDR3 DNA reads as TGTGCCAGCAGTTTTCGGACAGTTGGCTACACCTTC.